The sequence of this T cell receptor (beta chain) was determined in a study of T cell clonotyping in hematopoietic cell transplantation. TCRdb's table, derived via immunoSEQ multiplex PCR, lists solely in-frame clones and lacks some. This sample has 65,000 to 75,000 clones, with around 94% found just once. Trimming removed 10 bases from V and 4 bases from J, with 30 bases in between. In germline, CDR1 is MNHEY, CDR2 SMNVEV (reference sequence). CDR3 length: 18 amino acids. Worth noting for this clone: The antigen is not known.

Broader study findings: Few recipient clonotypes overlapped donors; over 95% were de novo at given depth. Graft donor and pretransplant recipient Inverse Simpson Index values predicted broader posttransplant TCR diversity. No sorting was done, leaving CD4 and CD8 contributions mixed.

Sequencing used peripheral blood mononuclear cells. This chain links TRBV27 with TRBJ2-3, with a weak D call TRBD2 (6 bases). This receptor was taken from a man aged 50 to 60 in good health. Some clones in this sample may be carry-over from other donors' samples. The CDR3 coding sequence is TGTGCCACCTCCATCCTCAGGGCGGAGGGGTTGGGGCCAGATACGCAGTATTTT. Protein product: CATSILRAEGLGPDTQYF.